These 31 T cell receptor beta chains originate from one sample sequenced in a study of early T cells in non-severe SARS-CoV-2 infection. TCRdb redid the calling of the 5' RACE reads with MiXCR, one entry per CDR3 protein. The table has 30,000 to 45,000 distinct CDR3 sequences, about 5.3% seen once. The material sequenced was whole blood. All receptors come from an adult who was a healthcare worker with PCR-confirmed SARS-CoV-2 infection or an uninfected control (not recorded which).

This sequence joins TRBV9 and TRBJ1-2, with D uncertain. Between the trimmed V and J ends, which lost 4 bases and 4 bases, there was a span of 17 bases. The CDR3 length is 15 residues. The germline gives CDR1 SGDLS, CDR2 YYNGEE. The DNA for the CDR3 is TGTGCCAGCAGCCCCCAGCTCCTCTCTGTCTATGGCTACACCTTC. Translating gives CASSPQLLSVYGYTF.

Ten or more counts support this clonotype. The V gene is TRBV28, the J gene TRBJ2-5, with TRBD2 as a possible D gene (6 bases). V lost 3 bases, J lost 5 bases, and 16 bases lay in between. There are 15 residues in the CDR3. CDR1 is MDHEN, CDR2 SYDVKM, per germline. The CDR3 nucleotides are TGTGCCAGCAGTTTTTCCGGGGTGGCGGGGGAGACCCAGTACTTC. Protein product: CASSFSGVAGETQYF. The full variable domain, its missing parts supplied by reference TRBV28 and TRBJ2-5, is DVKVTQSSRYLVKRTGEKVFLECVQDMDHENMFWYRQDPGLGLRLIYFSYDVKMKEKGDIPEGYSVSREKKERFSLILESASTNQTSMYLCASSFSGVAGETQYFGPGTRLLVL.

This clonotype was counted only a few times. The gene calls are TRBV13 and TRBJ2-5, with unresolved D. V gave up 3 bases and J gave up 0 bases, with 11 bases separating them. Per the germline V gene, CDR1 is PRHDT and CDR2 is FYEKMQ (reference sequence). There are 15 residues in the CDR3. CDR3 sequence: CASSFRRGYQETQYF. DNA for the CDR3: TGTGCCAGCAGCTTCCGCAGAGGTTACCAAGAGACCCAGTACTTC.

The table lists this clonotype with many counts. This chain uses TRBV10-3 with TRBJ2-5; D is possibly TRBD1 (6 bases). The germline gives CDR1 ENHRY, CDR2 SYGVKD. The length of the CDR3 is 18 residues. V lost 3 bases and J 0 bases, leaving 20 bases between the germline ends. CDR3 bases: TGTGCCATCAGTGAAGAACCCCGGGACATCTGGTACCAAGAGACCCAGTACTTC. Residues: CAISEEPRDIWYQETQYF.

This clonotype was seen ten or more times. The chain joins TRBV5-4 to TRBJ2-7; no definite D call. V lost 6 bases, J lost 7 bases, and 20 bases lay in between. This CDR3 has 14 amino acids. Germline CDR1 reads SGHNT; CDR2 reads YYREEE (reference sequence). CDR3 sequence (DNA): TGTGCCAGCACCTTCTACCCGCAGTCCTTAGAGCAGTACTTC. It encodes CASTFYPQSLEQYF.

This clonotype was seen at least ten times. The chain links TRBV2 to TRBJ2-1, with 9 bases matching TRBD2. Germline-derived CDR1 and CDR2 are SNHLY and FYNNEI. The CDR3 length is 17 residues. Trimming at V came to 0 bases and at J to 4 bases, leaving 7 bases not matched to a gene. As DNA, the CDR3 is TGTGCCAGCAGTGAAGCGCTGGGCGGGGGGGCGTACAATGAGCAGTTCTTC. Its protein is CASSEALGGGAYNEQFF.

This clonotype was seen at least ten times. Written as DNA, the CDR3 is TGTGCCAGCAGCCAATCGACTAGCAATCAGCCCCAGCATTTT. Amino acid sequence: CASSQSTSNQPQHF. The rearrangement joins TRBV16 to TRBJ1-5, with D uncertain. This CDR3 comprises 14 residues. Trimming stripped 0 bases from V and 0 bases from J, with 3 bases between. CDR1 and CDR2 from the germline V gene are KGHSY and FQNENV.

This clonotype was seen many times. The chain has TRBV4-1 and TRBJ1-6, with TRBD1 matching 10 bases. Trimming removed 0 bases from V and 7 bases from J; junction bases left unmatched: 3. This CDR3 is 16 amino acids long. The germline gives CDR1 MGHRA, CDR2 YSYEKL. Here the CDR3 DNA reads TGCGCCAGCAGCCAAGAAAGGACAGGGGGAAATTCACCCCTCCACTTT. It yields the protein CASSQERTGGNSPLHF.

This clonotype was counted between two and nine times. The chain has TRBV27 and TRBJ2-1, with 12 bases that match TRBD2. Trimming cost V 5 bases and J 5 bases; bases outside gene matches: 4. The germline CDR1 and CDR2 sequences are MNHEY and SMNVEV (reference sequence). The CDR3 spans 15 residues. CDR3 loop: CASSPGTSGHNEQFF. CDR3 nucleotides: TGTGCCAGCAGTCCGGGGACTAGCGGGCACAATGAGCAGTTCTTC.

This clonotype occurred many times. V usage is TRBV12-3 or TRBV12-4 and J usage is TRBJ1-1; no reliable D call. V lost 3 bases to trimming and J lost 4 bases, with 9 bases between them. This CDR3 has 13 amino acids. The CDR3 protein is CASSFLVSTEAFF. The CDR3 coding sequence is TGTGCCAGCAGTTTTCTAGTAAGCACTGAAGCTTTCTTT.

Many counts were recorded for this clonotype. This rearrangement joins TRBV11-2 to TRBJ2-7; TRBD2 matches at 11 bases. Trimming removed 5 bases from V and 2 bases from J; junction bases left unmatched: 5. Germline lookup yields CDR1 SGHAT and CDR2 FQNNGV. The CDR3 covers 15 residues. The chain's CDR3 is CASSTGLAATYEQYF. The CDR3 DNA reads as TGTGCCAGCAGCACGGGACTAGCGGCCACCTACGAGCAGTACTTC.

This clonotype appeared many times. This rearrangement joins TRBV29-1 to TRBJ2-5; no definite D call. Germline V lookup: CDR1 SQVTM, CDR2 ANQGSEA. This CDR3 region has 12 residues. With 3 bases removed from V and 3 bases from J, the gap between germline ends came to 8 bases. The CDR3 protein is CSVEGSKETQYF. As DNA, the CDR3 is TGCAGCGTTGAGGGCAGTAAAGAGACCCAGTACTTC.

V is TRBV20-1 and J is TRBJ2-3, with D perhaps being TRBD1 or TRBD2 (5 bases each). With 4 bases removed from V and 2 bases from J, the gap between germline ends came to 13 bases. Germline V lookup: CDR1 DFQATT, CDR2 SNEGSKA (reference sequence). CDR3 length: 14 residues. The DNA for the CDR3 is TGCAGTGCTACTTGGGCCGGGACCACAGATACGCAGTATTTT. Its protein is CSATWAGTTDTQYF.

CDR3 nucleotides: TGTGCCAGCAGTGAACCAGGATCCTACGAGCAGTACTTC. It encodes CASSEPGSYEQYF. This chain links TRBV2 with TRBJ2-7; the D is unclear. The V end was cut by 2 bases, the J end by 1 base, with 6 bases between. In germline, CDR1 is SNHLY, CDR2 FYNNEI. This CDR3 contains 13 residues.

The J gene is TRBJ2-5, the V gene TRBV6-1; perhaps D is TRBD1 or TRBD2 (5 bases each). Germline CDR1 reads MNHNS; CDR2 reads SASEGT. Trimming shortened V by 1 base and J by 7 bases, and 10 bases separated the two germline ends. The CDR3 extends over 13 amino acids. The CDR3, as DNA: TGTGCCAGCAGTGAAGTGATGAGGGGGACCCAGTACTTC. It is translated as CASSEVMRGTQYF.

The rearrangement links TRBV14 to TRBJ2-7; D perhaps matches TRBD1 (6 bases). V was trimmed by 1 base and J by 4 bases, leaving 11 bases between them. The CDR3 spans 14 residues. In germline, CDR1 is SGHDN, CDR2 FVKESK. The CDR3 DNA sequence: TGTGCCAGCAGCCAAGGCTTACAGGGTTACGAGCAGTACTTC. It specifies CASSQGLQGYEQYF.

This rearrangement joins TRBV20-1 to TRBJ2-3; 11 bases line up with TRBD1. This CDR3 contains 16 residues. CDR1 is DFQATT, CDR2 SNEGSKA, per germline (reference sequence). Trimming took 1 base from V and 8 from J; bases not matched to a gene: 11. CDR3 sequence: CSARGFGTGGAATQYF. The CDR3 region has the DNA TGCAGTGCTAGAGGATTCGGGACAGGGGGGGCGGCTACGCAGTATTTT.

This clonotype occurred many times. V usage is TRBV12-3 or TRBV12-4 and J usage is TRBJ2-3; unclear D gene. The CDR3 is 13 amino acids. Trimming took off 6 bases at V and 4 bases at J, with 11 bases between the two ends. The chain's CDR3 is CASRIAWADTQYF. As DNA, the CDR3 is TGTGCCAGCAGGATTGCTTGGGCAGATACGCAGTATTTT.

The chain has TRBV12-3 or TRBV12-4 and TRBJ2-1; D might be TRBD1 (6 bases). CDR3 size: 15 residues. The V end lost 3 bases, the J end lost 3 bases, and 12 bases lay between the germline ends. The CDR3: CASSFVTGLYNEQFF. The CDR3 DNA reads as TGTGCCAGCAGTTTCGTGACAGGACTCTACAATGAGCAGTTCTTC.

This clonotype was counted ten times or more. The V and J genes are TRBV30 and TRBJ2-1; the D gene is possibly TRBD1 (6 bases). Germline V gives CDR1 GTSNPN, CDR2 SVGIG (reference sequence). Trimming stripped 1 base from V and 10 bases from J, with 8 bases between. CDR3 length equals 11 residues. The CDR3 region is CAWSARGEQFF. The DNA for the CDR3 is TGTGCCTGGAGTGCCAGGGGCGAGCAGTTCTTC.

At least ten counts were recorded for this clonotype. The chain combines TRBV29-1 with TRBJ2-3; 7 bases match TRBD1. The CDR3 spans 13 residues. Per the germline V gene, CDR1 is SQVTM and CDR2 is ANQGSEA. V lost 7 bases, J lost 0 bases, and 4 bases stayed unmatched. CDR3 in amino acids: CSEGQTSTDTQYF. The DNA for the CDR3 is TGCAGCGAGGGACAGACAAGCACAGATACGCAGTATTTT.

This clonotype was counted ten times or more. This chain joins TRBV7-3 and TRBJ2-2; possibly TRBD1 for D (6 bases). The CDR3 has 15 amino acids. Germline CDR1 reads SGHTA; CDR2 reads FQGTGA. Trimming removed 2 bases at V and 4 bases at J, with 11 bases between. This CDR3 is CASSLGQGRTGELFF. In DNA, the CDR3 is TGTGCCAGCAGCTTAGGTCAGGGGCGCACCGGGGAGCTGTTTTTT.

This clonotype appeared a few times. CDR3 loop: CASERDRAYNEQFF. As DNA, the CDR3 is TGTGCCAGCGAGCGGGACCGGGCCTACAATGAGCAGTTCTTC. The gene calls are TRBV2 and TRBJ2-1; 7 bases agree with TRBD2. V shed 8 bases and J 2 bases; nucleotides not matched to a gene: 6. The CDR3 spans 14 residues. In germline, CDR1 is SNHLY, CDR2 FYNNEI.

The table lists this clonotype with many counts. This sequence joins TRBV6-2 or TRBV6-3 and TRBJ2-3; 7 bases fit TRBD1. The length of the CDR3 is 18 residues. Trimming removed 0 bases from V and 2 bases from J; junction bases left unmatched: 11. Germline values: CDR1 MNHEY, CDR2 SVGEGT. The CDR3 sequence: CASSYSRQGRAHTDTQYF. The CDR3 DNA is TGTGCCAGCAGTTACTCTCGACAGGGAAGGGCGCACACAGATACGCAGTATTTT.

Many counts were recorded for this clonotype. The chain combines TRBV28 with TRBJ2-1; TRBD1 is a possible D gene (7 bases). The CDR3 has 18 amino acids. Germline V CDR1 and CDR2: MDHEN, SYDVKM. V was clipped by 5 bases and J by 1 base, with 21 bases between them. CDR3 nucleotides: TGTGCCAGCAGTCACAGGGGCTGGCGGGGCCTTTCCTACAATGAGCAGTTCTTC. Translating gives CASSHRGWRGLSYNEQFF.

This clonotype was observed at least ten times. The rearrangement links TRBV20-1 to TRBJ1-1; D call uncertain. Between the trimmed V and J ends, which lost 0 bases and 0 bases, there was a span of 8 bases. This CDR3 comprises 14 residues. The V gene's germline CDR1 is DFQATT and CDR2 SNEGSKA (reference sequence). CDR3: CSARDLGLNTEAFF. In nucleotides, the CDR3 is TGCAGTGCTAGAGATCTAGGGTTGAACACTGAAGCTTTCTTT.

The chain combines TRBV4-3 with TRBJ2-2; a weak D match, TRBD2 (5 bases). Germline assignment: CDR1 LGHNA and CDR2 YSLEER. The CDR3 has 16 amino acids. V lost 0 bases to trimming and J lost 2 bases, with 10 bases between them. The CDR3 spells CASSQDRGLNTGELFF. CDR3 sequence (DNA): TGCGCCAGCAGCCAAGATCGTGGACTCAACACCGGGGAGCTGTTTTTT.

The table lists this clonotype with many counts. The V gene is TRBV30, the J gene TRBJ1-5; possibly TRBD1 for D (5 bases). The CDR3 totals 16 residues. V lost 4 bases and J lost 3, with 19 bases in between. CDR1 GTSNPN and CDR2 SVGIG come from the germline V gene (reference sequence). The CDR3: CAWTELVGGHNQPQHF. Here the CDR3 DNA reads TGTGCCTGGACAGAGCTGGTAGGTGGACACAATCAGCCCCAGCATTTT.

This clonotype was observed many times. V and J are TRBV14 and TRBJ2-7; 7 bases map to TRBD1. Germline V gives CDR1 SGHDN, CDR2 FVKESK. V lost 5 bases, J lost 2 bases, and 6 bases stayed unmatched. The CDR3 spans 14 residues. The CDR3, as DNA: TGTGCCAGCAGCTACCGGACAGGTCCCTACGAGCAGTACTTC. Protein product: CASSYRTGPYEQYF.

This chain joins TRBV11-2 and TRBJ1-1; D is undetermined. CDR1 and CDR2 (germline): SGHAT, FQNNGV. V lost 5 bases to trimming and J lost 3 bases, with 13 bases between them. The CDR3 totals 14 residues. This chain's CDR3 is CASSLRNQHTEAFF. The DNA of the CDR3 is TGTGCCAGCAGCCTTAGAAACCAGCACACTGAAGCTTTCTTT.

This clonotype was detected ten times or more. The chain combines TRBV7-6 with TRBJ2-7; 7 bases align to TRBD1. The ends lost 6 bases at V and 6 bases at J; junction bases unmatched: 8. Germline V lookup: CDR1 SGHVS, CDR2 FNYEAQ. The CDR3 has 13 amino acids. The CDR3 loop reads CASSLSPGGEQYF. CDR3 DNA: TGTGCCAGCAGTCTTTCCCCAGGGGGCGAGCAGTACTTC.